The rows below give T cell receptor beta chains drawn from one sample of a study of human T cells and chemical hapten exposure. Via MiXCR, TCRdb re-called the RACE reads, giving one row per CDR3 protein. The profile shows a few hundred thousand distinct CDR3 sequences, about 5% of them singletons. The sequences come from whole blood, collected in connection with sensitization to the hapten diphenylcyclopropenone (DPC). These receptors came from a woman aged 18 to 35 with alopecia areata. Some clones in this sample may be carry-over from other donors' samples. Each CDR3 is given without its conserved first and last residue. Fields, in order: V gene, CDR3 protein.

v_call: TRBV5-1; cdr3_aa: ASSPEMLAGGLEQY
v_call: TRBV2; cdr3_aa: ASGRGYEKLF
v_call: TRBV3-1; cdr3_aa: ASSQELAASSYNSPLH
v_call: TRBV18; cdr3_aa: ASSISQWGDTQY
v_call: TRBV6-5; cdr3_aa: ASHSQGLYGYT
v_call: TRBV6-2/TRBV6-3; cdr3_aa: ASSWGFGDREQPQH
v_call: TRBV3-1; cdr3_aa: ASSQDFGAYGYT
v_call: TRBV2; cdr3_aa: ASSGTGNNNSPLH
v_call: TRBV7-9; cdr3_aa: ASSSDRRTDTQY
v_call: TRBV7-6; cdr3_aa: ASSFRSSLLNEQF
v_call: TRBV4-2; cdr3_aa: ASSQPSSGNTIY
v_call: TRBV18; cdr3_aa: ASSPDSQSSYEQY
v_call: TRBV9; cdr3_aa: ASSSRTGGNTEAF
v_call: TRBV29-1; cdr3_aa: SSAGGPLYNEQF
v_call: TRBV2; cdr3_aa: AIRETQY
v_call: TRBV6-2/TRBV6-3; cdr3_aa: ASSYSTSGGDTQY
v_call: TRBV12-3/TRBV12-4; cdr3_aa: ASRRDGLQPQH
v_call: TRBV20-1; cdr3_aa: SARAASGASYNTDTQY
v_call: TRBV5-1; cdr3_aa: ASSRAGTDTQY
v_call: TRBV29-1; cdr3_aa: SVQENTEAF
v_call: TRBV20-1; cdr3_aa: SARTSGTGINEQY
v_call: TRBV14; cdr3_aa: ASSPGGNSNQPQH
v_call: TRBV6-1; cdr3_aa: ASSSGQFSSYEQY
v_call: TRBV13; cdr3_aa: ASSLGFSPGGYT
v_call: TRBV7-3; cdr3_aa: ASSSRGGGYEQY
v_call: TRBV12-3/TRBV12-4; cdr3_aa: ASSLIRGYTQY
v_call: TRBV7-2; cdr3_aa: ASSRNGPPSNQPQH
v_call: TRBV28; cdr3_aa: ASSFPRGGGRDTQY
v_call: TRBV6-5; cdr3_aa: ASSPKRTRYNEQF
v_call: TRBV20-1; cdr3_aa: SARDRGSDTQY
v_call: TRBV18; cdr3_aa: ASSPRGQGIGEKLF
v_call: TRBV7-2; cdr3_aa: ASSPRRGLDGYT
v_call: TRBV2; cdr3_aa: ASSEGGATLYEQY